The entry below gives a single T cell receptor beta chain sequence along with its context. Antigen unknown. This entry is derived from a study of OX40 agonist ivuxolimab in advanced cancers. For the study at large: Patients were treated with intravenous ivuxolimab, dosed at 0.01 to 10 mg/kg and infused every 2 weeks.

Sampling times: baseline, cycle 4 day 1, cycle 7 day 1. Here immunoSEQ multiplex PCR was the method, and the copy in TCRdb shows in-frame clones only, minus some. The sample carries tens of thousands of clones, about 85% recorded once. Overall study results and limits: The CD4+ and CD8+ T cells in the blood had expanded clonally by week 6 at 0.1 to 3.0 mg/kg.

Germline CDR1 reads SEHNR; CDR2 reads FQNEAQ (reference sequence). CDR3 length equals 15 residues. J gave up 6 bases and V 4 bases, and 8 bases lay outside the gene matches. This clonotype originated in an adult with an advanced solid tumor such as melanoma, head and neck, liver or kidney cancer. The starting material was CD4+ or CD8+ T cells sorted from blood, obtained in a trial of the OX40 agonist ivuxolimab. The J gene is TRBJ2-2, the V gene TRBV7-9; 7 nucleotides match TRBD1. CDR3 nucleotide sequence: TGTGCCAGCAGCTCGGGACAGACATGGGCCGGGGAGCTGTTTTTT. As protein: CASSSGQTWAGELFF.